One and the same sample provided the 16 T cell receptor beta chains below, sequenced in a study of read filtering for tumor transcriptome and immune sequencing. Molecular barcoded adaptors covering alpha/delta and beta/gamma chains were used on about 0.4 ug RNA. Using its own MiXCR run on the reads, TCRdb lists one record per CDR3 protein. The table includes about 38,000 distinct CDR3 sequences, roughly an eighth detected once. Material: a population of CD138-negative cells sorted from bone marrow. These receptor sequences come from a donor aged 40 or over with multiple myeloma.

This clonotype is labeled medium-sized (0.01 to 0.1%). The gene calls are TRBV20-1 and TRBJ2-7; the match to TRBD2 covers 8 bases. Germline CDR1 is DFQATT and CDR2 is SNEGSKA (reference sequence). CDR3 length equals 15 residues. The V gene end was trimmed by 3 bases and the J gene end by 3 bases; junction bases not matched to a gene: 10. The CDR3: CSASDPGAGGYEQYF. In DNA form, the CDR3 reads TGCAGTGCTAGTGACCCTGGGGCGGGAGGCTACGAGCAGTACTTC.

The table lists this clonotype with many counts. The chain carries TRBV29-1 and TRBJ2-1; perhaps TRBD1 as D (5 bases). CDR1 SQVTM and CDR2 ANQGSEA come from the germline V gene. CDR3 length equals 13 residues. Deletions cut 1 base from V and 6 bases from J, with 10 bases between. The CDR3 sequence is CSVEGRGPNEQFF. CDR3 bases: TGCAGCGTTGAAGGAAGGGGCCCCAATGAGCAGTTCTTC.

This clonotype came up many times. The rearrangement joins TRBV7-2 to TRBJ2-1, with D unresolved. V lost 5 bases and J lost 5, with 7 bases in between. Germline V gene sequence: CDR1 SGHTA, CDR2 FQGNSA. The length of the CDR3 is 12 residues. The CDR3 coding sequence is TGTGCCAGCAGCACAATCAACAATGAGCAGTTCTTC. Its translation is CASSTINNEQFF.

About this clonotype itself: A read error may explain this, as a much larger clone is one base away. The chain carries TRBV7-2 and TRBJ2-2; D is perhaps TRBD2 (6 bases). CDR1 and CDR2 (germline): SGHTA, FQGNSA. The CDR3 length is 14 residues. The CDR3 coding sequence is TGTGCCAGCAGCTTAGGACAGAACACCGGGGGGCTGTTTTTT. It encodes CASSLGQNTGGLFF.

This clonotype was observed a handful of times. The gene calls are TRBV30 and TRBJ1-1, with D possibly matching TRBD1 (6 bases). The CDR3 runs to 14 residues. The germline V gene encodes CDR1 GTSNPN and CDR2 SVGIG (reference sequence). Trimming removed 3 bases from V and 5 bases from J, with 16 bases in between. CDR3 nucleotides: TGTGCCTGGAGGCAGTTAAGGGGGGTGACTGAAGCTTTCTTT. Translating gives CAWRQLRGVTEAFF.

This clonotype was observed many times. This sequence joins TRBV6-1 and TRBJ2-6; D is possibly TRBD1 or TRBD2 (5 bases each). Germline V gives CDR1 MNHNS, CDR2 SASEGT. This CDR3 spans 16 amino acids. The V and J ends lost 4 bases and 0 bases respectively, with 10 bases between them. The CDR3 loop is CASSVGPNSGANVLTF. The DNA of the CDR3 is TGTGCCAGCAGTGTGGGACCGAACTCTGGGGCCAACGTCCTGACTTTC.

This chain links TRBV30 with TRBJ2-5; 7 bases fit TRBD1. Germline assignment: CDR1 GTSNPN and CDR2 SVGIG (reference sequence). CDR3 length: 14 residues. Trimming removed 5 bases from V and 0 bases from J; junction bases left unmatched: 6. DNA for the CDR3: TGTGCCTGGTGGGACAGCATGTACCAAGAGACCCAGTACTTC. Its protein is CAWWDSMYQETQYF.

V usage is TRBV9 and J usage is TRBJ2-1; D gene ambiguous. The germline CDR1 and CDR2 sequences are SGDLS and YYNGEE. There are 12 residues in the CDR3. Trimming cost V 3 bases and J 7 bases, with 8 bases left between them. Here the CDR3 reads CASSALTNEQFF. The CDR3 DNA is TGTGCCAGCAGCGCACTTACGAATGAGCAGTTCTTC.

This clonotype has ten or more counts. CDR3 protein: CASSTPPVEQYF. The CDR3 DNA reads as TGTGCCAGCAGTACCCCCCCAGTAGAGCAGTACTTC. The chain links TRBV6-1 to TRBJ2-7; D uncertain. The CDR3 is 12 amino acids. The V and J ends lost 5 bases and 7 bases respectively, with 12 bases between them. Germline CDR1 is MNHNS and CDR2 is SASEGT.

Concerning this clonotype: A much larger clone differs from this one at a single base, so this may be a read error. The V and J genes are TRBV2 and TRBJ2-7, with a weak D call TRBD2 (6 bases). The germline CDR1 and CDR2 sequences are SNHLY and FYNNEI. Trimming cost V 3 bases and J 3 bases, with 15 bases left between them. This CDR3 contains 15 residues. CDR3 sequence: CASSEGGRGYYEQYF. The DNA for the CDR3 is TGTGCCAGCAGTGAGGGGGGACGGGGGTACTACGAGCAGTACTTC.

This clonotype has ten or more counts. CDR3 protein: CASSPLHAAGVTETQYF. Written as DNA, the CDR3 is TGCGCCAGCAGCCCCCTTCATGCGGCAGGTGTCACCGAGACCCAGTACTTC. This chain connects TRBV4-1 to TRBJ2-5, with D unresolved. The CDR3 totals 17 residues. Germline V gene sequence: CDR1 MGHRA, CDR2 YSYEKL. V was shortened by 4 bases and J by 5 bases, with 23 bases between the two germline ends.

This clonotype was found many times. The chain is built from TRBV7-2 and TRBJ2-1, with no clear D. This CDR3 is built from 15 residues. V lost 1 base, J lost 0 bases, and 7 bases lay in between. Germline CDR1 is SGHTA and CDR2 is FQGNSA. In nucleotides, the CDR3 is TGTGCCAGCAGCTTAGGCCTAGGCTCCTACAATGAGCAGTTCTTC. Translated: CASSLGLGSYNEQFF.

This clonotype was counted ten times or more. V and J are TRBV12-3 or TRBV12-4 and TRBJ2-7, with no clear D. This CDR3 contains 12 residues. V was shortened by 5 bases and J by 0 bases, with 5 bases between the two germline ends. The CDR3 region is CASSPSSYEQYF. DNA for the CDR3: TGTGCCAGCAGTCCGAGCTCCTACGAGCAGTACTTC.

This clonotype was observed at least ten times. The chain has TRBV12-3 or TRBV12-4 and TRBJ2-7, with D possibly called TRBD1 or TRBD2 (6 bases each). The CDR3 has 14 amino acids. V shed 8 bases and J shed 3 bases, with 17 bases lying between them. Here the CDR3 reads CASGWGARIYEQYF. The CDR3 nucleotides are TGTGCCAGCGGGTGGGGGGCCCGTATCTACGAGCAGTACTTC.

This clonotype was detected a few times. This may come from a read error, since a much larger clone is one base off. This CDR3 reads CASSVQGGHSDQPQHF. The CDR3 DNA reads as TGTGCCAGCAGTGTACAGGGGGGTCATAGCGATCAGCCCCAGCATTTT. The chain joins TRBV6-4 to TRBJ1-5, with TRBD1 matching 8 bases. The length of the CDR3 is 16 residues. The V gene's germline CDR1 is MRHNA and CDR2 SNTAGT.

This clonotype came up many times. Here the CDR3 DNA reads TGCGCCAGCAGCCTCGACACCCTGGATACGCAGTATTTT. It codes for CASSLDTLDTQYF. The chain recombines TRBV5-1 with TRBJ2-3; D is undetermined. V shed 4 bases and J shed 6 bases, with 12 bases lying between them. The CDR3 sequence is 13 residues long. From germline, CDR1 is SGHRS and CDR2 YFSETQ.